Following are 4 T cell receptor beta chains from one sample sequenced in a study of blood T cell repertoires in COVID-19. Data came from immunoSEQ multiplex PCR; TCRdb stores just in-frame clones and leaves some out. The table records about 200,000 clones, 85% to 90% of them present only once. Specimen: peripheral blood. Every receptor here comes from a person between 70 and 80 years old with COVID-19, enrolled during active disease.

J is TRBJ1-6 and V is TRBV11-2; TRBD1 aligns across 8 bases. CDR1 is SGHAT and CDR2 is FQNNGV in the germline V gene. This CDR3 has 14 residues. J was trimmed by 6 bases and V by 4 bases; bases with no gene match: 2. CDR3 region: CASSSQGANSPLHF. In nucleotides, the CDR3 is TGTGCCAGCAGCTCGCAGGGGGCTAATTCACCCCTCCACTTT.

The V and J genes are TRBV3-1 (or the pseudogene TRBV3-2) and TRBJ2-1; TRBD2 is a possible D gene (5 bases). CDR3 length: 13 residues. V dropped 4 bases and J dropped 9 bases, with 13 bases sitting between them. Germline loops: CDR1 LGHDT, CDR2 YNNKEL (reference sequence). Here the CDR3 DNA reads TGTGCCAGCAGCCGCTTCGATGCGGGTGAGCAGTTCTTC. Residues: CASSRFDAGEQFF.

J is TRBJ2-3 and V is TRBV2; D gene uncertain. The V end was cut by 7 bases, the J end by 4 bases, with 12 bases between. The CDR3 sequence is 13 residues long. Germline V gene lookup returns CDR1 SNHLY and CDR2 FYNNEI. CDR3 residues: CASIISRADTQYF. Written as DNA, the CDR3 is TGTGCCAGCATCATTTCGCGAGCAGATACGCAGTATTTT.

The V and J genes are TRBV19 and TRBJ1-1; D call uncertain. V was shortened by 6 bases and J by 1 base, with 12 bases between the two germline ends. Germline CDR1 LNHDA, CDR2 SQIVND (reference sequence). The CDR3 runs 14 residues. The CDR3 nucleotides read TGTGCCAGTAGGGTTAATGAGCGGAACACTGAAGCTTTCTTT. Amino acid sequence: CASRVNERNTEAFF.